This TCR beta chain was captured by sequencing in a study of control samples from healthy donors and cancer patients. Sequencing was performed with immunoSEQ multiplex PCR; in TCRdb, only in-frame clones are kept and a portion is missing. The profile covers approximately 84,000 clones, with 91% appearing a single time and roughly 14% taken by the ten largest. Germline V lookup: CDR1 SGDLS, CDR2 YYNGEE. V was pared by 2 bases and J by 2 bases, with 5 bases of the junction left unmatched. There are 16 residues in the CDR3. Sequenced: blood. The sequence derives from a man in his thirties or forties in good health. The chain couples TRBV9 to TRBJ2-3, with 10 bases fitting TRBD2. The CDR3 coding sequence is TGTGCCAGCAGCGTTGTAGCGGGGGGAAACACAGATACGCAGTATTTT. Amino acid sequence: CASSVVAGGNTDTQYF.